This T cell receptor beta chain emerged from a study of cytomegalovirus exposure and HLA in healthy donors. Both 60 Vbeta primers and 13 Jbeta primers went into the PCR. TCRdb's table, derived via immunoSEQ multiplex PCR, lists solely in-frame clones and lacks some. The table lists 200,000 to 250,000 clones, approximately 78% of them singletons, with about 2.6% in the top ten. The CDR3 length is 12 residues. Germline assignment: CDR1 WSHSY and CDR2 SAAADI. Trimming removed 6 bases at V and 5 bases at J, with 9 bases between. The chain has TRBV10-2 and TRBJ2-3; a possible D gene is TRBD2 (6 bases). Sequencing used PBMCs. This TCR was sampled from a woman in her forties in good health and CMV-seronegative. CDR3 protein: CASRGGVDTQYF. The DNA for the CDR3 is TGCGCCAGCAGAGGAGGGGTAGATACGCAGTATTTT.